These 32 T cell receptor beta chains were all obtained from the same sample, sequenced in a study of blood T cell repertoires in COVID-19. Produced via immunoSEQ multiplex PCR; TCRdb's table is partial and in-frame only. In the table there are roughly 150,000 clones, 65% to 80% of which are singletons. The specimen sequenced was peripheral blood. These receptors originate from a man aged 60 to 69 with acute or convalescent COVID-19.

The chain links TRBV12-5 to TRBJ1-5, with a weak D call TRBD1 (6 bases). The CDR3 contains 17 residues. V lost 2 bases and J lost 1, with 15 bases in between. Germline CDR1 is LGHNT and CDR2 is FRNRAP. The CDR3: CASGLMGQGKSNQPQHF. CDR3 nucleotides: TGTGCTAGTGGTTTGATGGGACAAGGTAAGAGCAATCAGCCCCAGCATTTT.

This chain connects TRBV2 to TRBJ2-7; D might be TRBD1 (6 bases). The germline gives CDR1 SNHLY, CDR2 FYNNEI. This CDR3 contains 12 residues. Trimming removed 8 bases from V and 6 bases from J, with 14 bases in between. In DNA form, the CDR3 reads TGTGCCAGCGAGGCAGGGGTTATCGAGCAGTACTTC. Protein product: CASEAGVIEQYF.

The chain's CDR3 is CASSLGLAGGPRDTQYF. CDR3 in DNA: TGTGCCAGCAGCTTGGGACTAGCGGGGGGGCCGAGAGATACGCAGTATTTT. The V and J genes are TRBV7-3 and TRBJ2-3; TRBD2 aligns across 16 bases. Trimming took 3 bases from V and 5 from J; bases not matched to a gene: 5. The germline gives CDR1 SGHTA, CDR2 FQGTGA. The CDR3 runs to 17 residues.

This clone is a singleton in its sample. V usage is TRBV6-4 and J usage is TRBJ1-5; 9 positions agree with TRBD1. Germline assignment: CDR1 MRHNA and CDR2 SNTAGT. The V and J ends lost 6 bases and 6 bases, in that order; junction bases with no gene match: 3. This CDR3 has 13 amino acids. In DNA form, the CDR3 reads TGTGCCAGCAGCTACAGGGGGCTTCAGCCCCAGCATTTT. It is translated as CASSYRGLQPQHF.

The chain joins TRBV5-4 to TRBJ2-2, with TRBD2 as a possible D gene (5 bases). The CDR3 consists of 13 residues. V was pared by 8 bases and J by 5 bases, with 13 bases between. Germline CDR1 is SGHNT and CDR2 is YYREEE (reference sequence). The chain's CDR3 is CASEGAPTGELFF. The CDR3 DNA reads TGTGCCAGTGAGGGTGCGCCAACCGGGGAGCTGTTTTTT.

Here the CDR3 reads CASSLVAETEAFF. CDR3 DNA: TGTGCCAGCAGCTTAGTTGCGGAGACTGAAGCTTTCTTT. The V and J genes are TRBV7-6 and TRBJ1-1; D call uncertain. Germline lookup yields CDR1 SGHVS and CDR2 FNYEAQ. The CDR3 runs to 13 residues. Trimming removed 1 base from V and 5 bases from J, with 8 bases in between. Together with reference TRBV7-6 and TRBJ1-1, the CDR3 gives the full variable domain: GAGVSQSPRYKVTKRGQDVALRCDPISGHVSLYWYRQALGQGPEFLTYFNYEAQQDKSGLPNDRFSAERPEGSISTLTIQRTEQRDSAMYRCASSLVAETEAFFGQGTRLTVV.

This chain's CDR3 is CSVGGQTNTEAFF. The CDR3, as DNA: TGCAGCGTTGGGGGACAGACGAACACTGAAGCTTTCTTT. J is TRBJ1-1 and V is TRBV29-1; 7 bases align to TRBD1. Germline CDR1 reads SQVTM; CDR2 reads ANQGSEA. The CDR3 runs to 13 residues. The ends lost 4 bases at V and 1 base at J; junction bases unmatched: 3. Full variable domain (missing parts from reference TRBV29-1 and TRBJ1-1): SAVISQKPSRDICQRGTSLTIQCQVDSQVTMMFWYRQQPGQSLTLIATANQGSEATYESGFVIDKFPISRPNLTFSTLTVSNMSPEDSSIYLCSVGGQTNTEAFFGQGTRLTVV.

This clone was counted a single time. CDR3 in amino acids: CASSQDHPRGLSEAFF. CDR3 bases: TGCGCCAGCAGCCAAGATCATCCCAGGGGGCTTTCTGAAGCTTTCTTT. The V gene is TRBV4-3, the J gene TRBJ1-1, with 8 nucleotides matching TRBD1. V lost 0 bases, J lost 6 bases, and 9 bases stayed unmatched. The CDR3 totals 16 residues. Germline V gives CDR1 LGHNA, CDR2 YSLEER.

V and J are TRBV5-1 and TRBJ1-1; maybe TRBD1 (6 bases). Trimming took off 1 base at V and 5 bases at J, with 15 bases between the two ends. The germline V gene has CDR1 SGHRS and CDR2 YFSETQ. CDR3 length: 15 residues. CDR3 coding DNA: TGCGCCAGCAGCTTGCTAAACAGGGAAGGAACTGAAGCTTTCTTT. This translates into CASSLLNREGTEAFF.

The rearrangement links TRBV2 to TRBJ2-2, with D tentatively TRBD2 (5 bases). The CDR3 runs to 15 residues. With 4 bases removed from V and 0 bases from J, the gap between germline ends came to 9 bases. Germline CDR1 reads SNHLY; CDR2 reads FYNNEI. The CDR3 sequence: CASSVYSANTGELFF. For the CDR3, the DNA is TGTGCCAGCAGTGTATATAGCGCGAACACCGGGGAGCTGTTTTTT.

This clone has a handful of counts. The rearrangement joins TRBV6-2 or TRBV6-3 to TRBJ2-1, with 7 bases that match TRBD2. V lost 6 bases, J lost 15 bases, and 11 bases stayed unmatched. The CDR3 consists of 12 residues. Germline values: CDR1 MNHEY, CDR2 SVGEGT. CDR3 nucleotides: TGTGCCAGCAGCCAGAGCGGGACGAGCACGTTCTTC. The encoded protein is CASSQSGTSTFF.

V is TRBV5-1 and J is TRBJ2-2; D possibly corresponds to TRBD1 (6 bases). Trimming took 4 bases from V and 2 from J, leaving 12 bases between them. The germline V gene encodes CDR1 SGHRS and CDR2 YFSETQ. CDR3 length equals 15 residues. The CDR3 DNA follows: TGCGCCAGCAGCCAGACAGGAGCCAACACCGGGGAGCTGTTTTTT. This translates into CASSQTGANTGELFF.

This sequence joins TRBV5-4 and TRBJ2-1; D uncertain. V lost 0 bases and J lost 3, with 16 bases in between. The CDR3 totals 17 residues. In germline, CDR1 is SGHNT, CDR2 YYREEE (reference sequence). CDR3 region: CASSLAKTGFGYNEQFF. The CDR3, as DNA: TGTGCCAGCAGCTTGGCCAAAACGGGTTTTGGCTACAATGAGCAGTTCTTC.

This clone was counted between two and nine times. The genes are TRBV2 and TRBJ2-6, with D hard to call. The CDR3 is 14 amino acids. The ends were cut back, 6 bases at V and 4 bases at J, with 10 bases in the middle. Per germline, CDR1 SNHLY and CDR2 FYNNEI. CDR3 nucleotide sequence: TGTGCCAGCAGGCTTGAGACAGGGGCCAACGTCCTGACTTTC. Encoded protein: CASRLETGANVLTF. Using reference TRBV2 and TRBJ2-6 for the parts outside the CDR3, the full variable domain is EPEVTQTPSHQVTQMGQEVILRCVPISNHLYFYWYRQILGQKVEFLVSFYNNEISEKSEIFDDQFSVERPDGSNFTLKIRSTKLEDSAMYFCASRLETGANVLTFGAGSRLTVL.

There are a few counts of this clone. The chain joins TRBV6-5 to TRBJ1-2; possibly TRBD1 for D (5 bases). The germline CDR1 and CDR2 sequences are MNHEY and SVGAGI. CDR3 length: 14 amino acids. V lost 6 bases, J lost 3 bases, and 14 bases lay in between. CDR3 in amino acids: CASRGPSRDYGYTF. The DNA for the CDR3 is TGTGCCAGCAGGGGGCCAAGCCGGGACTATGGCTACACCTTC.

The chain employs TRBV6-4 and TRBJ2-2, with D unresolved. From germline, CDR1 is MRHNA and CDR2 SNTAGT. The ends were cut back, 2 bases at V and 6 bases at J, with 4 bases in the middle. The CDR3 runs 12 residues. The CDR3 DNA reads as TGTGCCAGCAGTGACGACTCCGGGGAGCTGTTTTTT. Encoded protein: CASSDDSGELFF.

The V and J genes are TRBV7-8 and TRBJ2-1; tentative D call: TRBD1 (6 bases). Germline-derived CDR1 and CDR2 are SGHVS and FQNEAQ. This CDR3 is 16 amino acids long. V was trimmed by 5 bases and J by 5 bases, leaving 19 bases between them. The CDR3 sequence: CASSPVPRGKDNEQFF. The CDR3 DNA reads as TGTGCCAGCAGCCCAGTACCCAGGGGCAAGGACAATGAGCAGTTCTTC.

The chain is built from TRBV7-3 and TRBJ2-7; unclear D gene. Between the trimmed V and J ends, which lost 2 bases and 0 bases, there was a span of 8 bases. This CDR3 comprises 14 residues. The V gene's germline CDR1 is SGHTA and CDR2 FQGTGA. CDR3 bases: TGTGCCAGCAGCTTATACGGCGGCTCCTACGAGCAGTACTTC. This translates into CASSLYGGSYEQYF.

The chain links TRBV7-2 to TRBJ2-7, with a weak D call TRBD1 (6 bases). Germline-derived CDR1 and CDR2 are SGHTA and FQGNSA. V was clipped by 4 bases and J by 2 bases, with 18 bases between them. The CDR3 sequence is 16 residues long. The CDR3 DNA follows: TGTGCCAGCAGCTCCCCCACCGGGACAAGAACCTACGAGCAGTACTTC. Its protein is CASSSPTGTRTYEQYF.

This chain connects TRBV10-2 to TRBJ1-1, with no clear D. Germline CDR1 and CDR2: WSHSY and SAAADI. This CDR3 has 14 amino acids. The V gene lost 7 bases and the J gene lost 1 base, with 13 bases spanning the gap. The CDR3 coding sequence is TGCGCCAGCACCCGGACGGCGGGGAACACTGAAGCTTTCTTT. It codes for CASTRTAGNTEAFF.

This clone was observed a handful of times. J is TRBJ1-5 and V is TRBV7-6, with 8 bases identical to TRBD1. Per germline, CDR1 SGHVS and CDR2 FNYEAQ. V lost 4 bases to trimming and J lost 6 bases; unmatched junction nucleotides: 8. CDR3 length: 15 amino acids. In DNA, the CDR3 is TGTGCCAGCAGCTCAGGACAGGGTTTAGGTCAGCCCCAGCATTTT. Translating it yields CASSSGQGLGQPQHF.

V gene TRBV7-2 combines with J gene TRBJ2-7; D is possibly TRBD1 (7 bases). This CDR3 is 14 amino acids long. Germline V gene data show CDR1 as SGHTA and CDR2 as FQGNSA. The V end was cut by 3 bases, the J end by 1 base, with 10 bases between. DNA of the CDR3: TGTGCCAGCAGCTTTTCAGGGGGGTCCTACGAGCAGTACTTC. Translated, it gives CASSFSGGSYEQYF.

The rearrangement joins TRBV18 to TRBJ1-6; D not certain. CDR1 and CDR2 from the germline V gene are KGHSH and LQKENI. V was trimmed by 3 bases and J by 5 bases, leaving 8 bases between them. This CDR3 comprises 14 residues. CDR3 bases: TGTGCCAGCTCACCGGGCCCTAATAATTCACCCCTCCACTTT. It is translated as CASSPGPNNSPLHF.

The rearrangement joins TRBV9 to TRBJ1-2; the match to TRBD1 covers 7 bases. The length of the CDR3 is 17 residues. Germline lookup yields CDR1 SGDLS and CDR2 YYNGEE. V was pared by 3 bases and J by 0 bases, with 11 bases of the junction left unmatched. The CDR3 bases are TGTGCCAGCAGCGGATACAGGGGCCCCTACTCTAACTATGGCTACACCTTC. It encodes CASSGYRGPYSNYGYTF.

This chain uses TRBV7-9 with TRBJ2-2, with D unresolved. CDR1 SEHNR and CDR2 FQNEAQ come from the germline V gene (reference sequence). The V end was cut by 5 bases, the J end by 4 bases, with 8 bases between. This CDR3 contains 13 residues. The CDR3 coding sequence is TGTGCCAGCAGCGTTCGGAGCACCGGGGAGCTGTTTTTT. Amino acid sequence: CASSVRSTGELFF.

The V gene is TRBV5-5, the J gene TRBJ2-7; a possible D gene is TRBD1 (6 bases). V gave up 4 bases and J gave up 3 bases, with 14 bases separating them. The CDR3 contains 14 residues. Germline values: CDR1 SGHKS, CDR2 YYEKEE (reference sequence). The CDR3 sequence is CASSRRDIGYEQYF. The CDR3 DNA reads TGTGCCAGCAGCCGTCGGGACATCGGCTACGAGCAGTACTTC.

The V and J genes are TRBV6-5 and TRBJ2-3; D may be TRBD2 (5 bases). V lost 4 bases and J lost 2, with 10 bases in between. CDR1 and CDR2 (germline): MNHEY, SVGAGI. This CDR3 comprises 14 residues. CDR3 nucleotide sequence: TGTGCCAGCAGTTTGGACTGGTTCACAGATACGCAGTATTTT. Residues: CASSLDWFTDTQYF.

The V gene is TRBV9, the J gene TRBJ1-1; D possibly corresponds to TRBD1 (5 bases). V lost 4 bases and J 3 bases, leaving 13 bases between the germline ends. The CDR3 spans 14 residues. Germline V lookup: CDR1 SGDLS, CDR2 YYNGEE. The CDR3 reads CASSSGRGYTEAFF. The CDR3, as DNA: TGTGCCAGCAGCTCGGGACGGGGGTACACTGAAGCTTTCTTT.

The chain joins TRBV14 to TRBJ1-2; TRBD1 might be the D (5 bases). V was cut by 3 bases and J by 10 bases, with 15 bases left in between. The germline V gene encodes CDR1 SGHDN and CDR2 FVKESK. The CDR3 sequence is 13 residues long. CDR3 loop: CASSQDGRADYTF. CDR3 nucleotides: TGTGCCAGCAGCCAGGACGGCAGGGCCGACTACACCTTC.

The chain combines TRBV30 with TRBJ2-3; 9 bases agree with TRBD1. The length of the CDR3 is 15 residues. Germline V gives CDR1 GTSNPN, CDR2 SVGIG (reference sequence). V lost 0 bases and J lost 11; bases outside the gene matches: 12. The CDR3, as DNA: TGTGCCTGGAGTGTCCGGGACAGGGAGACAGGGGGGCAGTATTTT. Its protein product is CAWSVRDRETGGQYF.

This clone turned up a few times. The chain recombines TRBV20-1 with TRBJ1-1; no clear D gene. The V gene's germline CDR1 is DFQATT and CDR2 SNEGSKA (reference sequence). The ends were cut back, 2 bases at V and 10 bases at J, with 11 bases in the middle. The CDR3 covers 11 residues. The CDR3 region has the DNA TGCAGTGCTAGATCGGGGATCCCAGCTTTCTTT. Translating it yields CSARSGIPAFF.

The J gene is TRBJ2-6, the V gene TRBV11-2; D remains unclear. The CDR3 runs to 17 residues. Germline CDR1 reads SGHAT; CDR2 reads FQNNGV. The V gene lost 1 base and the J gene lost 3 bases, with 13 bases spanning the gap. CDR3: CASSLGGRFGGANVLTF. Here the CDR3 DNA reads TGTGCCAGCAGCTTAGGTGGCAGGTTCGGTGGGGCCAACGTCCTGACTTTC.